This entry is about one TCR beta chain. What it binds is unknown. In the PCR, 60 Vbeta and 13 Jbeta primers were used. The method was immunoSEQ multiplex PCR; TCRdb's version includes in-frame clones alone and lacks a portion of them. The profile shows about 200,000 clones, 87% of them singletons. This entry belongs to a study of cytomegalovirus exposure and HLA in healthy donors. Findings of the study overall: 87-base-pair reads could not separate some V segments, including TRBV6-2 and TRBV6-3.

V was clipped by 2 bases and J by 2 bases; unmatched bases: 2. The length of the CDR3 is 14 residues. Germline-derived CDR1 and CDR2 are KGHSH and LQKENI. The donors (healthy individuals) were bone marrow donors. This chain joins TRBV18 and TRBJ2-5; 7 nucleotides align to TRBD1. The TCR was taken from a boy younger than 10 in good health and CMV-seronegative. The sequenced material came from PBMCs. CDR3 DNA: TGTGCCAGCTCACCAAAGACAGGGCAAGAGACCCAGTACTTC. It codes for CASSPKTGQETQYF.